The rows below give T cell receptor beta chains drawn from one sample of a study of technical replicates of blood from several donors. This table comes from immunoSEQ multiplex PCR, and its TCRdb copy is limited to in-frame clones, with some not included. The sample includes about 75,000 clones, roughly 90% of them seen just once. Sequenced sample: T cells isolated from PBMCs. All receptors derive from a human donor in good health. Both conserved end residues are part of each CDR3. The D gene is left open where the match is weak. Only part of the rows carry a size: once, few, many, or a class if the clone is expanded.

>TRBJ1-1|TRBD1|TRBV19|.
CASSSATGMNTEAFF
TGTGCCAGTAGTAGCGCGACAGGGATGAACACTGAAGCTTTCTTT
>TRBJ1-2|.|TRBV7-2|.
CASSLFTGLDGYTF
TGTGCCAGCAGCTTATTTACGGGTTTAGACGGCTACACCTTC
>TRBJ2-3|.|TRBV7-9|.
CASSTQGFTTDTQYF
TGTGCCAGCAGCACACAGGGATTCACCACAGATACGCAGTATTTT
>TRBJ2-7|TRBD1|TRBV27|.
CASSWGQPSYEQYF
TGTGCCAGCAGTTGGGGACAGCCTTCCTACGAGCAGTACTTC
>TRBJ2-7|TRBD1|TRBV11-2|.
CASSLDWTGGIYEQYF
TGTGCCAGCAGCTTAGATTGGACAGGGGGAATCTACGAGCAGTACTTC
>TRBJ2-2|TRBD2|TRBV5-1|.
CASSLDINLLAAGTGELFF
TGCGCCAGCAGCTTGGATATTAATTTGCTAGCGGCCGGGACCGGGGAGCTGTTTTTT
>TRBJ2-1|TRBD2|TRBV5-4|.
CASSFSGPTYNEQFF
TGTGCCAGCAGCTTTAGCGGGCCAACCTACAATGAGCAGTTCTTC
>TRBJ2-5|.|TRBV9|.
CASSVGGQETQYF
TGTGCCAGCAGCGTAGGAGGTCAAGAGACCCAGTACTTC
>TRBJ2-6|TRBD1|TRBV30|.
CAWSDRDRGFSGANVLTF
TGTGCCTGGAGTGATCGGGACAGGGGGTTCTCTGGGGCCAACGTCCTGACTTTC
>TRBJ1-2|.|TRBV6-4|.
CASSDGQNYGYTF
TGTGCCAGCAGTGACGGTCAGAACTATGGCTACACCTTC
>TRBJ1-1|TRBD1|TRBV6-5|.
CAISGGWNTEAFF
TGTGCCATCTCAGGGGGGTGGAACACTGAAGCTTTCTTT
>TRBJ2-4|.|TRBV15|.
CATSRLTKNIQYF
TGTGCCACCAGCAGGTTAACCAAAAACATTCAGTACTTC
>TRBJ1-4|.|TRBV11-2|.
CASSLQGNLFF
TGTGCCAGCAGCTTACAGGGGAACCTGTTTTTT
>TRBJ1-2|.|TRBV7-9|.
CASSGYREGGYTF
TGTGCCAGCAGCGGCTACAGGGAGGGGGGCTACACCTTC
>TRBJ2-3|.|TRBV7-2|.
CASSLLGGGNTDTQYF
TGTGCCAGCAGCCTCCTGGGAGGCGGGAACACAGATACGCAGTATTTT
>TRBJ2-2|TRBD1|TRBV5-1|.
CASSFDSARGLIGELFF
TGCGCCAGCAGCTTTGATAGTGCCAGGGGGCTTATCGGGGAGCTGTTTTTT
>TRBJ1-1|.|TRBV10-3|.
CAISDTLQGAEAFF
TGTGCCATCAGTGATACCCTACAGGGCGCTGAAGCTTTCTTT
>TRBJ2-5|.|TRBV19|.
CASSGRGETQYF
TGTGCCAGTAGTGGCCGGGGAGAGACCCAGTACTTC
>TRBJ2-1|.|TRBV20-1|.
CSARVRDEQFF
TGCAGTGCTAGAGTGCGGGATGAGCAGTTCTTC
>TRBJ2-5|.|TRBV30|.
CAWSVRETQYF
TGTGCCTGGAGTGTCCGGGAGACCCAGTACTTC
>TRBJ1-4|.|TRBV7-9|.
CASSRWTTVDEKLFF
TGTGCCAGCAGCCGATGGACAACAGTTGACGAAAAACTGTTTTTT
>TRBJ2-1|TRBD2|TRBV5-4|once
CASRLAGAYEQFF
TGTGCCTCCCGACTAGCGGGAGCGTACGAGCAGTTCTTC
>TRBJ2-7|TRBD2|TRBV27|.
CASSLSPGLLTYEQYF
TGTGCCAGCAGTTTATCCCCGGGACTACTCACCTACGAGCAGTACTTC
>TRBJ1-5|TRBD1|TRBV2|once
CASSVYGTGSGTARQPQHF
TGTGCCAGCAGTGTTTACGGGACAGGGTCGGGGACGGCGCGTCAGCCCCAGCATTTT
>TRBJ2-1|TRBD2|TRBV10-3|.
CAISTSVGYEQFF
TGTGCCATCAGTACTAGCGTAGGGTATGAGCAGTTCTTC
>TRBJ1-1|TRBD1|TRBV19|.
CASSPRDRVHTEAFF
TGTGCCAGTAGCCCCCGGGACAGGGTTCACACTGAAGCTTTCTTT
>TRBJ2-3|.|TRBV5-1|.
CASHRMERGFTDTQYF
TGCGCCAGCCATCGGATGGAAAGGGGATTCACAGATACGCAGTATTTT
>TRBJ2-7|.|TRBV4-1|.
CASSQEAYYEQYF
TGCGCCAGCAGCCAAGAAGCCTACTACGAGCAGTACTTC